The 17 T cell receptor beta chains below come from one sample, sequenced in a study of blood T cell repertoires in COVID-19. Measured with immunoSEQ multiplex PCR; TCRdb has only the in-frame clones, and not every one. The profile shows 130,000 to 150,000 clones, more than 70% of them singletons. Sequenced: peripheral blood. These receptor sequences come from a human donor in a cohort sampled during active COVID-19.

This clone was observed once. The chain recombines TRBV18 with TRBJ2-7, with TRBD2 identical over 7 bases. From germline, CDR1 is KGHSH and CDR2 LQKENI. Trimming at V came to 3 bases and at J to 2 bases, leaving 10 bases not matched to a gene. CDR3 size: 16 residues. The CDR3 reads CASSPGEGLIAYEQYF. For the CDR3, the DNA is TGTGCCAGCTCACCTGGGGAGGGTTTAATAGCCTACGAGCAGTACTTC.

The V and J genes are TRBV20-1 and TRBJ2-2; D gene ambiguous. The CDR3 is 11 residues long. Between the trimmed V and J ends, which lost 5 bases and 16 bases, there was a span of 17 bases. Germline V lookup: CDR1 DFQATT, CDR2 SNEGSKA (reference sequence). The CDR3 bases are TGCAGTGCTCTAATTACCCCTAGGCGGTTTTTT. Protein sequence: CSALITPRRFF.

The gene calls are TRBV6-5 and TRBJ1-5; D ambiguous. V shed 2 bases and J shed 2 bases, with 7 bases lying between them. In germline, CDR1 is MNHEY, CDR2 SVGAGI. This CDR3 region has 14 residues. The CDR3 here is CASSYGRGNQPQHF. The CDR3, as DNA: TGTGCCAGCAGTTACGGGCGTGGCAATCAGCCCCAGCATTTT.

The chain carries TRBV21-1 and TRBJ2-7; the table assigns TRBD2, which was not confirmed against the DNA. TRBV21-1 is labeled a pseudogene. The CDR3 runs 14 residues. In nucleotides, the CDR3 is TGTGCCAGCAGCAAGCGGGAGACATCCTACGAGCAGTACTTC. It specifies CASSKRETSYEQYF.

This clone has only one observation. The chain links TRBV30 to TRBJ1-6; maybe TRBD1 (6 bases). This CDR3 region has 18 residues. Germline CDR1 reads GTSNPN; CDR2 reads SVGIG (reference sequence). Trimming removed 2 bases from V and 0 bases from J, with 17 bases in between. For the CDR3, the DNA is TGTGCCTGGAGTACCGGGACACGCTTTAGCTCCTATAATTCACCCCTCCACTTT. Translated: CAWSTGTRFSSYNSPLHF.

The CDR3 DNA sequence: TGCGCCAGCAGCTTGGGTAGCCGGTGGCCCCAGCATTTT. Its translation is CASSLGSRWPQHF. The rearrangement joins TRBV5-1 to TRBJ1-5; D call uncertain. Germline CDR1 reads SGHRS; CDR2 reads YFSETQ. Between the trimmed V and J ends, which lost 0 bases and 9 bases, there was a span of 10 bases. The CDR3 spans 13 residues.

V and J are TRBV28 and TRBJ2-3; 11 nucleotides agree with TRBD2. The length of the CDR3 is 16 residues. The V segment lost 5 bases and the J segment 7 bases; nucleotides outside the gene matches: 11. Germline-derived CDR1 and CDR2 are MDHEN and SYDVKM. CDR3 sequence reads: CASSQLAGGGRHTQYF. The CDR3 DNA reads as TGTGCCAGCAGTCAGCTAGCGGGAGGTGGCCGGCATACGCAGTATTTT. The full variable domain, in which reference TRBV28 and TRBJ2-3 provide the parts outside the CDR3, is DVKVTQSSRYLVKRTGEKVFLECVQDMDHENMFWYRQDPGLGLRLIYFSYDVKMKEKGDIPEGYSVSREKKERFSLILESASTNQTSMYLCASSQLAGGGRHTQYFGPGTRLTVL.

V is TRBV24-1 and J is TRBJ2-7, with D possibly being TRBD1 (6 bases). V shed 4 bases and J shed 9 bases, with 18 bases lying between them. In germline, CDR1 is KGHDR, CDR2 SFDVKD. The CDR3 spans 14 residues. The CDR3 sequence is CATSDTGTSNLQYF. The CDR3 DNA follows: TGTGCCACCAGTGACACAGGGACATCTAACCTGCAGTACTTC.

This clone was detected once. CDR3 in amino acids: CASSPLFRGGDYGYTF. CDR3 coding DNA: TGTGCCAGTAGTCCCTTGTTTAGAGGGGGGGACTATGGCTACACCTTC. V gene TRBV19 combines with J gene TRBJ1-2, with a possible D match to TRBD1 (6 bases). Trimming left V 5 bases short and J 3 bases short, with 19 bases between. The CDR3 runs 16 residues. Germline V gene sequence: CDR1 LNHDA, CDR2 SQIVND (reference sequence).

The chain links TRBV7-9 to TRBJ2-6, with TRBD1 as a possible D gene (6 bases). CDR3 length: 19 amino acids. Per the germline V gene, CDR1 is SEHNR and CDR2 is FQNEAQ (reference sequence). Deletions cut 1 base from V and 0 bases from J, with 16 bases between. The CDR3 loop is CASSLGFGQISSGANVLTF. CDR3 in DNA: TGTGCCAGCAGCTTAGGTTTTGGACAGATTAGCTCTGGGGCCAACGTCCTGACTTTC.

The chain couples TRBV9 to TRBJ2-5; TRBD1 agrees at 12 bases. V trimming: 3 bases; J trimming: 5 bases; junction bases outside the gene matches: 8. The CDR3 has 16 amino acids. Germline V CDR1 and CDR2: SGDLS, YYNGEE. CDR3 in amino acids: CASSASGTGGKETQYF. The DNA for the CDR3 is TGTGCCAGCAGCGCCAGCGGGACAGGGGGCAAGGAGACCCAGTACTTC.

This chain uses TRBV19 with TRBJ1-1, with D uncertain. The CDR3 contains 13 residues. Germline V gene lookup returns CDR1 LNHDA and CDR2 SQIVND (reference sequence). Trimming shortened V by 0 bases and J by 4 bases, and 6 bases separated the two germline ends. Written as DNA, the CDR3 is TGTGCCAGTAGTATAGACCCTCTCACTGAAGCTTTCTTT. This gives the protein CASSIDPLTEAFF.

The rearrangement uses TRBV15 and TRBJ2-1, with TRBD2 as a possible D gene (5 bases). CDR1 LNHNV and CDR2 YYDKDF come from the germline V gene (reference sequence). The CDR3 loop spans 16 amino acids. V was pared by 0 bases and J by 9 bases, with 18 bases between. CDR3 DNA: TGTGCCACCAGCAGAGATAGAGGGATTGGCCGGGGTGAGCAGTTCTTC. It specifies CATSRDRGIGRGEQFF.

The V gene is TRBV3-1 (or the pseudogene TRBV3-2), the J gene TRBJ2-7, with D unclear. Germline CDR1 LGHDT, CDR2 YNNKEL (reference sequence). Trimming took off 1 base at V and 2 bases at J, with 9 bases between the two ends. This CDR3 contains 14 residues. CDR3 coding DNA: TGTGCCAGCAGCCAAGGCGAATCTACCTACGAGCAGTACTTC. It translates to CASSQGESTYEQYF.

The chain couples TRBV7-9 to TRBJ2-2; D might be TRBD1 (5 bases). Trimming took 7 bases from V and 4 from J, leaving 16 bases between them. CDR1 and CDR2 (germline): SEHNR, FQNEAQ (reference sequence). The CDR3 is made up of 15 amino acids. CDR3 loop: CASTSDKRSTGELFF. In nucleotides, the CDR3 is TGTGCCAGCACCTCGGACAAAAGGAGCACCGGGGAGCTGTTTTTT.

The rearrangement uses TRBV28 and TRBJ2-7; 7 bases agree with TRBD2. Germline V gives CDR1 MDHEN, CDR2 SYDVKM. The V gene end was trimmed by 5 bases and the J gene end by 1 base; junction bases not matched to a gene: 8. CDR3 size: 15 residues. CDR3 bases: TGTGCCAGCAGTGTGGGGGGGGTTATTTCCTACGAGCAGTACTTC. Translating it yields CASSVGGVISYEQYF.

CDR3 sequence reads: CASSQSGIAGFSTDTQYF. DNA for the CDR3: TGTGCCAGCAGCCAAAGCGGGATAGCGGGGTTTAGCACAGATACGCAGTATTTT. The rearrangement links TRBV3-1 (or the pseudogene TRBV3-2) to TRBJ2-3, with TRBD2 matching over 8 bases. J was trimmed by 0 bases and V by 2 bases; bases with no gene match: 10. The CDR3 extends over 18 amino acids. Germline V CDR1 and CDR2: LGHDT, YNNKEL (reference sequence).